A selection of T cell receptor beta chains follows, all from one sample in a study of vaccination and CD4 T cells after COVID-19. These receptors are not linked to any known antigen. TCRdb fed the PCR reads into MiXCR, producing one record per CDR3 protein. The sample has 20,000 to 25,000 distinct CDR3 sequences; roughly 43% are singletons. Here the sequenced sample was CD4+ T cells from blood, cultured in vitro, taken about 7 months after SARS-CoV-2 vaccination. These TCRs come from a human donor who had recovered from COVID-19. The CDR3 runs from the conserved cysteine through the conserved F or W. Each record gives: D gene, clone size, V gene, J gene, CDR3 length, CDR3 protein, CDR3 DNA. D genes are given only for firm matches. Clone size is shown for a subset of rows, as once, few, many or a class of expanded clone.

.	.	TRBV7-3	TRBJ2-3	12	CASSTDTDTQYF	TGTGCCAGCAGCACAGACACAGATACGCAGTATTTT
.	.	TRBV7-8	TRBJ1-5	16	CASSRRTDPRDQPQHF	TGTGCCAGCAGCCGTAGGACAGACCCTAGGGATCAGCCCCAGCATTTT
.	few	TRBV28	TRBJ1-1	14	CASSLWGGPGEAFF	TGTGCCAGCAGTTTATGGGGGGGCCCGGGTGAAGCTTTCTTT
TRBD2	.	TRBV29-1	TRBJ2-5	13	CSAVGGYQETQYF	TGCAGCGCCGTCGGGGGGTACCAAGAGACCCAGTACTTC
.	few	TRBV20-1	TRBJ1-2	14	CSAGSGGANYGYTF	TGCAGTGCAGGATCGGGGGGAGCTAACTATGGCTACACCTTC
TRBD1	.	TRBV29-1	TRBJ2-7	13	CSVGPGQGYEQYF	TGCAGCGTTGGCCCGGGACAGGGGTATGAGCAGTACTTC
TRBD1	.	TRBV6-1	TRBJ2-7	16	CASRENSGTGLYEQYF	TGTGCCAGCAGAGAAAACTCCGGGACAGGTCTCTACGAGCAGTACTTC
TRBD2	.	TRBV20-1	TRBJ2-1	14	CSARSGSGDNEQFF	TGCAGTGCTAGGAGCGGGAGTGGGGACAATGAGCAGTTCTTC
.	.	TRBV10-3	TRBJ2-1	16	CAIRELARGPNNEQFF	TGTGCCATCAGAGAACTAGCTCGCGGGCCCAACAATGAGCAGTTCTTC
.	.	TRBV20-1	TRBJ2-1	16	CSARGGRSSSYNEQFF	TGCAGTGCTAGAGGGGGGCGGTCCTCCTCCTACAATGAGCAGTTCTTC
TRBD2	.	TRBV15	TRBJ2-3	16	CATSRVGGDYTDTQYF	TGTGCCACCAGCAGAGTTGGAGGGGACTACACAGATACGCAGTATTTT
.	.	TRBV19	TRBJ2-6	14	CASLERGAANVLTF	TGTGCCAGCCTGGAGAGGGGAGCGGCCAACGTCCTGACTTTC
TRBD1	few	TRBV28	TRBJ1-6	14	CASRSGQGYSPLHF	TGTGCCAGCAGGTCAGGACAGGGCTATTCACCCCTCCACTTT
TRBD2	.	TRBV7-8	TRBJ2-1	16	CASSTRLAGGGNEQFF	TGTGCCAGCAGCACAAGACTAGCGGGAGGGGGCAATGAGCAGTTCTTC
TRBD1	.	TRBV19	TRBJ2-2	13	CASRTQGTGELFF	TGTGCCAGTAGGACACAGGGGACCGGGGAGCTGTTTTTT
.	.	TRBV28	TRBJ1-2	13	CASGRTIDYGYTF	TGTGCCAGTGGGAGGACAATCGACTATGGCTACACCTTC
.	.	TRBV24-1	TRBJ1-2	13	CATSVTDRYGYTF	TGTGCCACCAGTGTTACGGACAGATATGGCTACACCTTC
.	.	TRBV19	TRBJ1-2	15	CASSTHKQGPRGYTF	TGTGCCAGTAGTACACATAAACAGGGACCTCGGGGCTACACCTTC
.	.	TRBV20-1	TRBJ2-5	15	CSASLGNLYQETQYF	TGCAGTGCTAGTCTCGGGAACCTGTACCAAGAGACCCAGTACTTC
.	few	TRBV7-9	TRBJ2-1	16	CASSSNRASSYNEQFF	TGTGCCAGCAGCAGTAACAGGGCCAGCTCCTACAATGAGCAGTTCTTC
.	few	TRBV24-1	TRBJ2-2	15	CATSDTGKGSGELFF	TGTGCCACCAGTGATACAGGGAAGGGGTCCGGGGAGCTGTTTTTT
.	.	TRBV7-9	TRBJ1-5	14	CASSLSGGNQPQHF	TGTGCCAGCAGCTTATCCGGGGGGAATCAGCCCCAGCATTTT
TRBD2	few	TRBV20-1	TRBJ2-2	15	CSARDLAGDTGELFF	TGCAGTGCTAGAGATCTAGCGGGAGACACCGGGGAGCTGTTTTTT
.	.	TRBV20-1	TRBJ1-1	12	CSANGVTSEAFF	TGCAGTGCTAACGGGGTTACGAGTGAAGCTTTCTTT
TRBD1	.	TRBV20-1	TRBJ2-5	14	CSATSTGAPETQYF	TGCAGTGCCACCTCGACAGGGGCCCCAGAGACCCAGTACTTC
.	.	TRBV4-3	TRBJ1-6	15	CASSQDLQGDSPLHF	TGCGCCAGCAGCCAAGATTTACAGGGTGATTCACCCCTCCACTTT
TRBD2	few	TRBV10-3	TRBJ2-3	13	CATLAGGPDTQYF	TGTGCCACCTTAGCGGGAGGCCCAGATACGCAGTATTTT
.	.	TRBV7-8	TRBJ2-5	14	CASSLINSRETQYF	TGTGCCAGCAGCTTAATTAATTCTAGGGAGACCCAGTACTTC
.	.	TRBV7-2	TRBJ1-1	13	CASKLQANTEAFF	TGTGCCAGCAAATTACAGGCAAACACTGAAGCTTTCTTT